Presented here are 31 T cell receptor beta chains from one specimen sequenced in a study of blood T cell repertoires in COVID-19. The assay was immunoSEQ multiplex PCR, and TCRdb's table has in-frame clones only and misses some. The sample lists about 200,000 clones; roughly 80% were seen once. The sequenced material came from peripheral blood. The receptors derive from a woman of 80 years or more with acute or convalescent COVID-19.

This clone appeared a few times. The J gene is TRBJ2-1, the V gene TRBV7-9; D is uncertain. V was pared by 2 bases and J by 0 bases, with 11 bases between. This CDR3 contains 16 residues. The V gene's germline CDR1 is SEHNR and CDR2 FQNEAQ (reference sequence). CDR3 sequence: CASSLLALGSYNEQFF. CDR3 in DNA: TGTGCCAGCAGCTTATTAGCCCTGGGCTCCTACAATGAGCAGTTCTTC. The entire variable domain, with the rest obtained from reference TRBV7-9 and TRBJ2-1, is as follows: DTGVSQNPRHKITKRGQNVTFRCDPISEHNRLYWYRQTLGQGPEFLTYFQNEAQLEKSRLLSDRFSAERPKGSFSTLEIQRTEQGDSAMYLCASSLLALGSYNEQFFGPGTRLTVL.

The CDR3 bases are TGTGCCAGTTCAGGGACTAGCGGGAGTGTAGATACGCAGTATTTT. It codes for CASSGTSGSVDTQYF. The gene calls are TRBV19 and TRBJ2-3; 14 bases align to TRBD2. Trimming took 8 bases from V and 5 from J; bases not matched to a gene: 6. The CDR3 has 15 amino acids. The germline V gene encodes CDR1 LNHDA and CDR2 SQIVND (reference sequence).

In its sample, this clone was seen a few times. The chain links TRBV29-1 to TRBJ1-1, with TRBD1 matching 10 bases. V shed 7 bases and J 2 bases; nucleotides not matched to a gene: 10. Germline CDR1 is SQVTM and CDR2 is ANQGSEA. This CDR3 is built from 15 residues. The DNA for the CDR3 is TGCAGCGGTACCGGGACAGGGGTGTTTAACACTGAAGCTTTCTTT. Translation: CSGTGTGVFNTEAFF.

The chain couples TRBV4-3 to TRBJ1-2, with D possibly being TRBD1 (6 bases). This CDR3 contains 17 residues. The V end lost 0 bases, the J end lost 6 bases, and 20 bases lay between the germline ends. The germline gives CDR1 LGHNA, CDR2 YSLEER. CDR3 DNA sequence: TGCGCCAGCAGCCAAGATCGATTCGTGGGCAGGGGTAATGGCTACACCTTC. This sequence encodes CASSQDRFVGRGNGYTF.

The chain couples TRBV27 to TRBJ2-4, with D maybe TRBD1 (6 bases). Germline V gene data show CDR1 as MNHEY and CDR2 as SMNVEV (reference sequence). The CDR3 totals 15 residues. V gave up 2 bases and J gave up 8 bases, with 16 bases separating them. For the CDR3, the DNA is TGTGCCAGCAGTTTAGGTGGGGGCCGCGGCGACATTCAGTACTTC. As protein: CASSLGGGRGDIQYF.

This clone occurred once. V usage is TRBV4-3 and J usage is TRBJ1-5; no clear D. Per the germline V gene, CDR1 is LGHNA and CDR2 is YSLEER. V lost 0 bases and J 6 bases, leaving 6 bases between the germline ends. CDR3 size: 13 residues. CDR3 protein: CASSQEQAQPQHF. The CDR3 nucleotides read TGCGCCAGCAGCCAAGAGCAGGCTCAGCCCCAGCATTTT.

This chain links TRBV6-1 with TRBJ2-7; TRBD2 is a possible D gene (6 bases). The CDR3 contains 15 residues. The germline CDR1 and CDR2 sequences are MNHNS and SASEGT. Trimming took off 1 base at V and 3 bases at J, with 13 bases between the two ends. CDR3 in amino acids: CASSEGASAYYEQYF. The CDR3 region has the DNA TGTGCCAGCAGTGAAGGGGCTAGCGCATACTACGAGCAGTACTTC.

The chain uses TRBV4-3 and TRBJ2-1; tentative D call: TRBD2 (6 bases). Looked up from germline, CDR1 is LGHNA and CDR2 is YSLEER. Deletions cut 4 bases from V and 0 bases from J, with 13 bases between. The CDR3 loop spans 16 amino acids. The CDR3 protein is CASSRILASSYNEQFF. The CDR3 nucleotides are TGCGCCAGCAGCCGGATCCTAGCGAGCTCCTACAATGAGCAGTTCTTC.

The CDR3 DNA reads TGTGCCAGCAGCGTAGTGACACGTCCTGGCTACACCTTC. This translates into CASSVVTRPGYTF. The genes are TRBV9 and TRBJ1-2; D uncertain. Germline lookup yields CDR1 SGDLS and CDR2 YYNGEE. The CDR3 contains 13 residues. Between the trimmed V and J ends, which lost 0 bases and 7 bases, there was a span of 10 bases.

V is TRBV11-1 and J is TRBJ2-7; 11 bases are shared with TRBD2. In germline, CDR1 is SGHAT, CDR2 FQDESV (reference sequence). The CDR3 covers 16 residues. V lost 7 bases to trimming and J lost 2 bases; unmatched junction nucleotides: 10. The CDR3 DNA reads TGTGCCAGCACTTTAACCGGGACTAGCGGTACCTACGAGCAGTACTTC. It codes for CASTLTGTSGTYEQYF. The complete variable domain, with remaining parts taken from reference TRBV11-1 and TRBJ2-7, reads EAEVAQSPRYKITEKSQAVAFWCDPISGHATLYWYRQILGQGPELLVQFQDESVVDDSQLPKDRFSAERLKGVDSTLKIQPAELGDSAMYLCASTLTGTSGTYEQYFGPGTRLTVT.

The chain's CDR3 is CASSELTGLAFHEQYF. The CDR3 coding sequence is TGTGCCAGCAGTGAGTTAACGGGACTAGCGTTCCACGAGCAGTACTTC. The V and J genes are TRBV6-1 and TRBJ2-7, with 10 positions matching TRBD2. CDR1 and CDR2 from the germline V gene are MNHNS and SASEGT. There are 16 residues in the CDR3. J was trimmed by 5 bases and V by 3 bases; bases with no gene match: 10.

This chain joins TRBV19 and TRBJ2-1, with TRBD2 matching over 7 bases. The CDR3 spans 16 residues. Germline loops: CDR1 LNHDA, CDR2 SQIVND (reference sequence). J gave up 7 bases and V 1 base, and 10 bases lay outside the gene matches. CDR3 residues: CASSIGGWRETNEQFF. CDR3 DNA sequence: TGTGCCAGTAGTATAGGGGGCTGGCGGGAGACTAATGAGCAGTTCTTC.

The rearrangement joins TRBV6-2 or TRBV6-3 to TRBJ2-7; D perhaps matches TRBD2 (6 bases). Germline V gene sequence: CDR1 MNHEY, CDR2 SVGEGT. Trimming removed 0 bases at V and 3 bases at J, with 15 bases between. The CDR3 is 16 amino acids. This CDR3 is CASSYSSGTFVYEQYF. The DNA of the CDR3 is TGTGCCAGCAGTTACTCCTCCGGGACTTTCGTCTACGAGCAGTACTTC.

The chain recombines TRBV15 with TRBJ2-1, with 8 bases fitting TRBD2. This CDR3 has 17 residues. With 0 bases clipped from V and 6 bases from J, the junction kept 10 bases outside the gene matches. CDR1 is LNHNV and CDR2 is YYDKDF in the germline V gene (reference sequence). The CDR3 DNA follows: TGTGCCACCAGCAGAGATAGGTCGGGGACTAGATCCAATGAGCAGTTCTTC. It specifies CATSRDRSGTRSNEQFF.

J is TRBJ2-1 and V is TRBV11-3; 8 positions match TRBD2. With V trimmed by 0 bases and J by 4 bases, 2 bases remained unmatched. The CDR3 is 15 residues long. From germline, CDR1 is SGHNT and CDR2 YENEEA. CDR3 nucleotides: TGTGCCAGCAGCTTAGATCGGGGGGGGTACAATGAGCAGTTCTTC. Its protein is CASSLDRGGYNEQFF.

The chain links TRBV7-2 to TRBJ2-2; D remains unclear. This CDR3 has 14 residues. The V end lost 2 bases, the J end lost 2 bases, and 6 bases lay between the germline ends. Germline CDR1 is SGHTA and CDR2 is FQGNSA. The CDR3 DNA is TGTGCCAGCAGCTTATCTCTTAACACCGGGGAGCTGTTTTTT. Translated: CASSLSLNTGELFF.

The CDR3 sequence is CASSQAGQGAYGYTF. CDR3 DNA: TGCGCCAGCAGCCAAGCGGGACAGGGGGCCTATGGCTACACCTTC. The chain recombines TRBV4-3 with TRBJ1-2; 12 bases match TRBD1. Germline loops: CDR1 LGHNA, CDR2 YSLEER. J gave up 4 bases and V 1 base, and 1 base lay outside the gene matches. This CDR3 has 15 amino acids.

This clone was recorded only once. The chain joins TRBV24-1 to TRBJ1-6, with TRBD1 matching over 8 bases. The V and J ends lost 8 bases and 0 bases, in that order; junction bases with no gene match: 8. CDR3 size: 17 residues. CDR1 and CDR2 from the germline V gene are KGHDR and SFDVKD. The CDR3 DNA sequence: TGTGCCACCACCCCGGGACAGGAGAGCTCCTATAATTCACCCCTCCACTTT. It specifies CATTPGQESSYNSPLHF.

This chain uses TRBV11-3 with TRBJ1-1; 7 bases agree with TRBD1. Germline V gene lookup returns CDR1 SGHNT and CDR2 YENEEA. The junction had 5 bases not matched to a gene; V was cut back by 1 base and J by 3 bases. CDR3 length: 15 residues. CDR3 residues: CASSLGQGVDTEAFF. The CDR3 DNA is TGTGCCAGCAGCTTAGGGCAGGGGGTGGACACTGAAGCTTTCTTT.

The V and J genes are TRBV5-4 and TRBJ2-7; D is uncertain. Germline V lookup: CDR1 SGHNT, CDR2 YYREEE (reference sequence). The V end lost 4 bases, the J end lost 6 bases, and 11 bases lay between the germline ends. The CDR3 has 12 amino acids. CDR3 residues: CASSPPGREQYF. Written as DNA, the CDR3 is TGTGCCAGCAGCCCTCCGGGTCGCGAGCAGTACTTC.

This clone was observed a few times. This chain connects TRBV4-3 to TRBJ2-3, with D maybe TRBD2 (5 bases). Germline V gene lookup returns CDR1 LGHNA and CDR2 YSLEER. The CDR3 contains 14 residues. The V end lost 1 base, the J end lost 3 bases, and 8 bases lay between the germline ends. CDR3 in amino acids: CASSQVRGTDTQYF. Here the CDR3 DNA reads TGCGCCAGCAGCCAAGTTCGAGGGACAGATACGCAGTATTTT.

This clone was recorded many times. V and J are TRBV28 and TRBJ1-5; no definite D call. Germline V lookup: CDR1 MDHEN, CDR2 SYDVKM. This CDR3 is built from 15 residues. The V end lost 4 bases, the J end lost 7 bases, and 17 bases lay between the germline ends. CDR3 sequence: CASSYGLSNGQPQHF. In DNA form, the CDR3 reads TGTGCCAGCAGTTATGGACTCTCTAACGGACAGCCCCAGCATTTT.

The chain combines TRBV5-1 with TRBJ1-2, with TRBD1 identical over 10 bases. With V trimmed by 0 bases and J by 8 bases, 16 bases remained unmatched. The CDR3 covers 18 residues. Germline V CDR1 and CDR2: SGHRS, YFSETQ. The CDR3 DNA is TGCGCCAGCAGCTTGGCCGGGACAGGGGACTCGCTACTAGGAGGCTACACCTTC. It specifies CASSLAGTGDSLLGGYTF.

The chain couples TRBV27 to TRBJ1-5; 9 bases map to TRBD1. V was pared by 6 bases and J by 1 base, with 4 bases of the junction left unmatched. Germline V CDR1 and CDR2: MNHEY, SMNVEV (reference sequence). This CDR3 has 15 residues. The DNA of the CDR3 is TGTGCCAGCAGGGACAGGGGTATGAGCAATCAGCCCCAGCATTTT. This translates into CASRDRGMSNQPQHF.

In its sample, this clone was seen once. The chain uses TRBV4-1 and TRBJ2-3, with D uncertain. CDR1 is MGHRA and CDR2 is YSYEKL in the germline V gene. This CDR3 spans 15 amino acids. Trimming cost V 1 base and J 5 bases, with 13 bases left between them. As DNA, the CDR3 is TGCGCCAGCAGCCAAGTAGGCGGCAGCCGAGATACGCAGTATTTT. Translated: CASSQVGGSRDTQYF.

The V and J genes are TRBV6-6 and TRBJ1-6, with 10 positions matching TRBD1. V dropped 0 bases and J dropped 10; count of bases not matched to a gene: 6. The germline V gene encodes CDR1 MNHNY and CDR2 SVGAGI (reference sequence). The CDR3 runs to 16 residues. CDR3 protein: CASSYSPGQGNSPLHF. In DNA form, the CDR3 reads TGTGCCAGCAGTTACTCCCCGGGACAGGGGAACTCACCCCTCCACTTT.

The CDR3 region is CASSLTENNEKLFF. DNA for the CDR3: TGTGCCAGCAGCTTGACAGAGAATAATGAAAAACTGTTTTTT. The chain has TRBV7-8 and TRBJ1-4, with TRBD1 as a possible D gene (5 bases). The V end lost 3 bases, the J end lost 4 bases, and 9 bases lay between the germline ends. Germline V lookup: CDR1 SGHVS, CDR2 FQNEAQ. CDR3 length: 14 residues.

DNA for the CDR3: TGTGCCTGGGAGGTCGGACAGGGAGGGTACTATGGCTACACCTTC. This gives the protein CAWEVGQGGYYGYTF. The gene calls are TRBV30 and TRBJ1-2; TRBD1 aligns across 8 bases. The CDR3 runs to 15 residues. In germline, CDR1 is GTSNPN, CDR2 SVGIG (reference sequence). The J segment lost 3 bases and the V segment lost 5 bases, leaving 11 bases of the junction unmatched.

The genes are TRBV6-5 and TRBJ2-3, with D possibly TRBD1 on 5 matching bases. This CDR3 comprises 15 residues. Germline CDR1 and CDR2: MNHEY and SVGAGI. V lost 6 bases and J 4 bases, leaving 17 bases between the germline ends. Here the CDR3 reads CASRAGLTQSDTQYF. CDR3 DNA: TGTGCCAGCAGAGCAGGGTTAACCCAGTCAGATACGCAGTATTTT.

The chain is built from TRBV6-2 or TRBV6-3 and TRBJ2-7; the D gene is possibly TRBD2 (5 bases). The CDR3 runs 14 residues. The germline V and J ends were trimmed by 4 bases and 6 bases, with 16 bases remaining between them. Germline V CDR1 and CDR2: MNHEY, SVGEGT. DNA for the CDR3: TGTGCCAGCAGTTCCCCGCGGGTAGCCACCGAGCAGTACTTC. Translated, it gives CASSSPRVATEQYF.

The CDR3 sequence: CASSDPPGAASSGNTIYF. The CDR3 bases are TGTGCCAGCAGTGATCCCCCGGGTGCCGCCAGCTCTGGAAACACCATATATTTT. The chain recombines TRBV6-1 with TRBJ1-3; D uncertain. The germline gives CDR1 MNHNS, CDR2 SASEGT. The CDR3 consists of 18 residues. The ends were cut back, 3 bases at V and 0 bases at J, with 18 bases in the middle.